This T cell receptor beta chain was sequenced in a study of shared clonotypes between healthy human individuals. Study information: Three CD4 naive, three CD4 memory, two CD8 naive and one CD8 memory plate were used per donor. Notes on the study in general: Compared with clonotypes that all four donors shared, non-shared clonotypes had lower generation probabilities.

The germline V gene encodes CDR1 LNHDA and CDR2 SQIVND (reference sequence). Deletions cut 6 bases from V and 2 bases from J, with 11 bases between. The CDR3 is 14 residues long. Naive CD8 cells, CD45RO-negative and positively selected for CCR7, excluded terminally differentiated effector memory CD45RA+ cells. On this clone itself: Antigen: not known.

Assay used: immunoSEQ multiplex PCR; TCRdb lists only in-frame clones, some missing. The sample holds more than 600,000 clones; about 90% are singletons and the top ten take about 24%. What was sequenced was naive CD8+ T cells sorted from blood. This TCR came from a man aged 30-40 years in good health. The chain carries TRBV19 and TRBJ1-5, with unresolved D. CDR3 DNA: TGTGCCAGTAGGCAAACCTGGGGCAATCAGCCCCAGCATTTT. It is translated as CASRQTWGNQPQHF. The whole variable domain, remainder taken from reference TRBV19 and TRBJ1-5, is DGGITQSPKYLFRKEGQNVTLSCEQNLNHDAMYWYRQDPGQGLRLIYYSQIVNDFQKGDIAEGYSVSREKKESFPLTVTSAQKNPTAFYLCASRQTWGNQPQHFGDGTRLSIL.